Shown below are 29 T cell receptor beta chains from a single sample sequenced in a study of human T cells and chemical hapten exposure. TCRdb independently ran MiXCR on the RACE reads; one entry per CDR3 protein. The table includes some 360,000 distinct CDR3 sequences, 5% to 6.5% detected once. Time point defined: pre-sensitization, week 0. Treatment defined: therapeutic diphenylcyclopropenone sensitization with weekly scalp DPC. Sequenced material: whole blood, taken in connection with sensitization to the hapten diphenylcyclopropenone (DPC). These receptor sequences come from a woman aged 45-65 years with alopecia areata. Some clones in this sample may be carry-over from other donors' samples.

This clonotype was seen a handful of times. This chain uses TRBV7-9 with TRBJ1-4, with a weak D call TRBD1 (5 bases). The CDR3 spans 19 residues. Germline CDR1 reads SEHNR; CDR2 reads FQNEAQ (reference sequence). Trimming stripped 9 bases from V and 0 bases from J, with 26 bases between. The CDR3 DNA reads as TGTGCCAGTTCCCACCCCCCGGGACGGCCCCTTGCAACTAATGAAAAACTGTTTTTT. This codes for CASSHPPGRPLATNEKLFF. Full variable domain (remainder filled in from reference TRBV7-9 and TRBJ1-4): DTGVSQNPRHKITKRGQNVTFRCDPISEHNRLYWYRQTLGQGPEFLTYFQNEAQLEKSRLLSDRFSAERPKGSFSTLEIQRTEQGDSAMYLCASSHPPGRPLATNEKLFFGSGTQLSVL.

This clonotype occurred a few times. The CDR3 loop is CASSLSGGDSGNTIYF. CDR3 in DNA: TGCGCCAGCAGCTTAAGCGGGGGCGACTCTGGAAACACCATATATTTT. V gene TRBV5-1 combines with J gene TRBJ1-3; D is perhaps TRBD1 (6 bases). The germline V and J ends were trimmed by 2 bases and 0 bases, with 12 bases remaining between them. Germline lookup yields CDR1 SGHRS and CDR2 YFSETQ. The CDR3 totals 16 residues.

This clonotype was detected many times. The chain recombines TRBV20-1 with TRBJ2-5; D is possibly TRBD2 (5 bases). The CDR3 contains 14 residues. The germline V gene encodes CDR1 DFQATT and CDR2 SNEGSKA (reference sequence). Trimming stripped 5 bases from V and 5 bases from J, with 18 bases between. In DNA, the CDR3 is TGCAGTGCTTCCTCAGTGGTGGGGAGCGAGACCCAGTACTTC. Its protein is CSASSVVGSETQYF.

A few counts support this clonotype. This chain links TRBV29-1 with TRBJ1-5; D remains ambiguous. The CDR3 is 13 residues long. Per germline, CDR1 SQVTM and CDR2 ANQGSEA. The ends were cut back, 2 bases at V and 7 bases at J, with 12 bases in the middle. The CDR3 reads CSVEYQVGQPQHF. The DNA of the CDR3 is TGCAGCGTTGAATACCAGGTTGGCCAGCCCCAGCATTTT.

CDR3 coding DNA: TGTGCCAGCAGTTTATTGACTCGGGACACTGAAGCTTTCTTT. Its translation: CASSLLTRDTEAFF. V is TRBV28 and J is TRBJ1-1; unclear D gene. Germline CDR1 reads MDHEN; CDR2 reads SYDVKM. The CDR3 has 14 residues. V was pared by 1 base and J by 3 bases, with 9 bases between.

This clonotype was picked up a small number of times. The J gene is TRBJ2-5, the V gene TRBV5-1; TRBD1 is a possible D gene (6 bases). With 4 bases removed from V and 5 bases from J, the gap between germline ends came to 24 bases. The CDR3 runs to 17 residues. The germline V gene has CDR1 SGHRS and CDR2 YFSETQ. CDR3 bases: TGCGCCAGCAGCGTCCGGGCCGAGGGGGTTGGCGCGGAGACCCAGTACTTC. Protein sequence: CASSVRAEGVGAETQYF.

This clonotype was seen a few times. V and J are TRBV9 and TRBJ2-2; 11 bases are shared with TRBD2. CDR1 is SGDLS, CDR2 YYNGEE, per germline. The CDR3 consists of 17 residues. J gave up 5 bases and V 4 bases, and 10 bases lay outside the gene matches. CDR3 amino acids: CASSLKALAGVTGELFF. CDR3 in DNA: TGTGCCAGCAGCCTCAAGGCACTAGCGGGAGTAACCGGGGAGCTGTTTTTT.

The chain couples TRBV29-1 to TRBJ2-7, with 10 bases lining up with TRBD2. J lost 5 bases, V lost 3 bases, and 4 bases had no gene match. The CDR3 runs 13 residues. Germline lookup yields CDR1 SQVTM and CDR2 ANQGSEA. CDR3 region: CSVDLLAGDEQYF. For the CDR3, the DNA is TGCAGCGTTGACCTCCTAGCGGGGGACGAGCAGTACTTC.

V usage is TRBV18 and J usage is TRBJ2-3; D is unclear. Germline V gene lookup returns CDR1 KGHSH and CDR2 LQKENI. Trimming took 6 bases from V and 0 from J, leaving 13 bases between them. The CDR3 totals 15 residues. The CDR3 spells CASSRASHSTDTQYF. CDR3 nucleotides: TGTGCCAGCTCCCGGGCCTCCCATAGCACAGATACGCAGTATTTT.

This clonotype was counted only a few times. The junction does not match germline at one end; this may be a read error. The chain couples TRBV5-8 to TRBJ1-4; maybe TRBD1 (5 bases). There are 11 residues in the CDR3. Looked up from germline, CDR1 is SGHTS and CDR2 is YDEGEE. The CDR3 loop is CASSLNHRSIF. CDR3 DNA sequence: TGTGCCAGCAGCTTGAATCACAGGTCCATTTTT.

V is TRBV30 and J is TRBJ1-2; 8 bases map to TRBD1. The CDR3 has 15 amino acids. V trimming: 4 bases; J trimming: 5 bases; junction bases outside the gene matches: 12. From germline, CDR1 is GTSNPN and CDR2 SVGIG (reference sequence). CDR3 sequence (DNA): TGTGCCTGGAAAGGGACAGGCTTACGTGCTTATGGCTACACCTTC. Its protein product is CAWKGTGLRAYGYTF.

This clonotype was observed a few times. The chain is built from TRBV10-3 and TRBJ2-7, with D unresolved. CDR1 ENHRY and CDR2 SYGVKD come from the germline V gene. Trimming took 2 bases from V and 1 from J, leaving 9 bases between them. The CDR3 length is 14 residues. Here the CDR3 DNA reads TGTGCCATCAGTGAGCCGAGCCTATCCTACGAGCAGTACTTC. This translates into CAISEPSLSYEQYF.

This clonotype was counted a few times. The CDR3 DNA sequence: TGCGCCAGCAGCTTGGAGATGGGGATCACTGAAGCTTTCTTT. Translation gives CASSLEMGITEAFF. The chain is built from TRBV5-1 and TRBJ1-1, with D hard to call. Germline values: CDR1 SGHRS, CDR2 YFSETQ. Trimming pared 0 bases from V and 4 bases from J, leaving 10 bases between. There are 14 residues in the CDR3.

The chain carries TRBV6-5 and TRBJ2-7; D perhaps matches TRBD1 (5 bases). CDR1 MNHEY and CDR2 SVGAGI come from the germline V gene. CDR3 size: 14 residues. V was pared by 2 bases and J by 3 bases, with 11 bases between. The CDR3 here is CASSYESDSYEQYF. The CDR3 DNA follows: TGTGCCAGCAGTTACGAGAGCGACAGCTACGAGCAGTACTTC.

The rearrangement uses TRBV11-2 and TRBJ1-1; D uncertain. CDR3 size: 12 residues. V gave up 5 bases and J gave up 2 bases, with 6 bases separating them. CDR1 and CDR2 from the germline V gene are SGHAT and FQNNGV. DNA of the CDR3: TGTGCCAGCAGCGGTTACAACACTGAAGCTTTCTTT. This gives the protein CASSGYNTEAFF.

This clonotype occurred many times. This chain uses TRBV7-9 with TRBJ2-2, with TRBD1 matching over 10 bases. The germline CDR1 and CDR2 sequences are SEHNR and FQNEAQ (reference sequence). This CDR3 has 17 residues. V shed 5 bases and J 0 bases; nucleotides not matched to a gene: 6. The CDR3 loop reads CASSTRTGGTNTGELFF. The CDR3 DNA reads TGTGCCAGCAGCACACGGACAGGGGGTACGAACACCGGGGAGCTGTTTTTT.

The chain combines TRBV7-6 with TRBJ2-2; 8 nucleotides align to TRBD2. This CDR3 region has 14 residues. V gave up 6 bases and J gave up 4 bases; unmatched junction bases: 4. Germline lookup yields CDR1 SGHVS and CDR2 FNYEAQ. The CDR3 region has the DNA TGTGCCAGCAGTTTCGGGGGGGGCACCGGGGAGCTGTTTTTT. Encoded protein: CASSFGGGTGELFF.

CDR3 in DNA: TGCGCCAGCACGCAGGGGCCCGCTAACTATGGCTACACCTTC. Translated, it gives CASTQGPANYGYTF. This chain joins TRBV5-1 and TRBJ1-2; TRBD1 might be the D (6 bases). CDR1 is SGHRS and CDR2 is YFSETQ in the germline V gene. The CDR3 consists of 14 residues. V was pared by 6 bases and J by 0 bases, with 12 bases between.

This clonotype was counted a few times. V is TRBV7-2 and J is TRBJ2-5, with D unresolved. The V end lost 1 base, the J end lost 5 bases, and 5 bases lay between the germline ends. The CDR3 extends over 12 amino acids. CDR1 SGHTA and CDR2 FQGNSA come from the germline V gene. CDR3 bases: TGTGCCAGCAGCTTAGTACACGAGACCCAGTACTTC. Its protein is CASSLVHETQYF.

This clonotype showed up many times. The chain joins TRBV5-1 to TRBJ1-2; 8 bases fit TRBD1. Trimming took 4 bases from V and 5 from J; bases not matched to a gene: 13. There are 16 residues in the CDR3. Germline CDR1 is SGHRS and CDR2 is YFSETQ. The CDR3 DNA reads as TGCGCCAGCAGCCCGCAACCGGGACAGGTCCGGTATGGCTACACCTTC. This translates into CASSPQPGQVRYGYTF.

This clonotype was seen repeatedly, ten times or more. The chain employs TRBV29-1 and TRBJ1-2; possibly TRBD1 for D (5 bases). Per germline, CDR1 SQVTM and CDR2 ANQGSEA. V was trimmed by 0 bases and J by 7 bases, leaving 24 bases between them. This CDR3 comprises 17 residues. The CDR3 DNA follows: TGCAGCGTTGAAGATCAGATCCAGGGACCAGTCGAACCTGGCTACACCTTC. This translates into CSVEDQIQGPVEPGYTF.

This clonotype has a count of ten or more. CDR3 bases: TGTGCCAGCAGCTATACCGGGACAGGGAGCAATCAGCCCCAGCATTTT. The encoded protein is CASSYTGTGSNQPQHF. This chain uses TRBV5-5 with TRBJ1-5; 9 positions match TRBD1. The CDR3 consists of 16 residues. V lost 3 bases and J lost 1; bases outside the gene matches: 5. Germline V lookup: CDR1 SGHKS, CDR2 YYEKEE (reference sequence).

This chain connects TRBV27 to TRBJ1-1; weak D call: TRBD1 (5 bases). With 4 bases removed from V and 3 bases from J, the gap between germline ends came to 12 bases. The CDR3 is 14 amino acids. From germline, CDR1 is MNHEY and CDR2 SMNVEV (reference sequence). CDR3 nucleotides: TGTGCCAGCAGTTGGGGGATGGAATACACTGAAGCTTTCTTT. Its translation is CASSWGMEYTEAFF.

This clonotype was detected ten times or more. J is TRBJ2-3 and V is TRBV9; possible D gene TRBD1, 6 bases. The germline gives CDR1 SGDLS, CDR2 YYNGEE. CDR3 length: 15 residues. Trimming shortened V by 0 bases and J by 14 bases, and 22 bases separated the two germline ends. CDR3 loop: CASSVETGLRQAPYF. DNA of the CDR3: TGTGCCAGCAGCGTAGAGACCGGACTCAGACAGGCTCCGTATTTT.

This clonotype turned up a few times. This chain links TRBV28 with TRBJ1-2; 8 nucleotides match TRBD1. J was trimmed by 10 bases and V by 2 bases; bases with no gene match: 9. Germline values: CDR1 MDHEN, CDR2 SYDVKM. The CDR3 spans 14 residues. This CDR3 is CASSLPARGLTYTF. CDR3 coding DNA: TGTGCCAGCAGTTTACCCGCCAGGGGGCTTACCTACACCTTC.

In this sample, this clonotype turned up many times. The chain is built from TRBV5-1 and TRBJ2-3; D is unclear. This CDR3 comprises 16 residues. V was cut by 0 bases and J by 2 bases, with 13 bases left in between. Germline V CDR1 and CDR2: SGHRS, YFSETQ. The CDR3 DNA is TGCGCCAGCAGCTTGGCGAAGGCTCTTACCACAGATACGCAGTATTTT. It yields the protein CASSLAKALTTDTQYF.

The rearrangement uses TRBV20-1 and TRBJ2-7, with TRBD2 matching 10 bases. The CDR3 is made up of 13 amino acids. V gave up 6 bases and J gave up 3 bases; unmatched junction bases: 5. From germline, CDR1 is DFQATT and CDR2 SNEGSKA (reference sequence). CDR3 protein: CSAGLAAFYEQYF. CDR3 nucleotides: TGCAGTGCCGGACTAGCGGCCTTCTACGAGCAGTACTTC.

The genes are TRBV28 and TRBJ2-7; D ambiguous. The CDR3 is 13 residues long. Per the germline V gene, CDR1 is MDHEN and CDR2 is SYDVKM. V was cut by 8 bases and J by 0 bases, with 11 bases left in between. CDR3 DNA: TGTGCCAGCCTGCCCCGCGACTCCTACGAGCAGTACTTC. As protein: CASLPRDSYEQYF. The full variable domain, with the rest looked up from reference TRBV28 and TRBJ2-7, is DVKVTQSSRYLVKRTGEKVFLECVQDMDHENMFWYRQDPGLGLRLIYFSYDVKMKEKGDIPEGYSVSREKKERFSLILESASTNQTSMYLCASLPRDSYEQYFGPGTRLTVT.

The chain is built from TRBV11-2 and TRBJ1-6; D is unclear. Trimming left V 2 bases short and J 0 bases short, with 8 bases between. This CDR3 is 16 amino acids long. CDR1 and CDR2 from the germline V gene are SGHAT and FQNNGV. The CDR3 coding sequence is TGTGCCAGCAGCTTATTACGGCCCTCCTATAATTCACCCCTCCACTTT. Protein sequence: CASSLLRPSYNSPLHF. Together with reference TRBV11-2 and TRBJ1-6, the CDR3 gives the full variable domain: EAGVAQSPRYKIIEKRQSVAFWCNPISGHATLYWYQQILGQGPKLLIQFQNNGVVDDSQLPKDRFSAERLKGVDSTLKIQPAKLEDSAVYLCASSLLRPSYNSPLHFGNGTRLTVT.